The present TCR beta chain was sequenced within a study of early T cells in non-severe SARS-CoV-2 infection. This clonotype was seen more than once but under ten times. The CDR3 length is 20 residues. Germline CDR1 and CDR2: SEHNR and FQNEAQ (reference sequence). V was pared by 5 bases and J by 0 bases, with 25 bases between. A single record per CDR3 protein comes from TCRdb applying MiXCR to the 5' RACE reads. In the table there are about 100,000 distinct CDR3 sequences, 11% of which are singletons. The rearrangement joins TRBV7-9 to TRBJ1-4; D unresolved. This TCR came from an adult who was a healthcare worker with PCR-confirmed SARS-CoV-2 infection or an uninfected control (not recorded which). The sample taken for sequencing was whole blood. The CDR3 nucleotides are TGTGCCAGCAGCGGACGGGAGAGCCGAAACCCTTTTGCAACTAATGAAAAACTGTTTTTT. This encodes CASSGRESRNPFATNEKLFF.